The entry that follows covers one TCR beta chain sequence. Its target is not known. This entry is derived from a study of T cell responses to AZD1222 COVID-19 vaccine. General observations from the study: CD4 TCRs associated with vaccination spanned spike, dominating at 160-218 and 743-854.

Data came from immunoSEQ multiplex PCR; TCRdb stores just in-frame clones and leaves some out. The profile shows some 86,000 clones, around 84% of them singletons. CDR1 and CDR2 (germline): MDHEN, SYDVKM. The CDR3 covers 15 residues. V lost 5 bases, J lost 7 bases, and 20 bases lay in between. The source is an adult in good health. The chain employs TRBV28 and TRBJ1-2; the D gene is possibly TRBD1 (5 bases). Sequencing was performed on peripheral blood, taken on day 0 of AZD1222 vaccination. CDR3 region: CASSQLWGETIGYTF. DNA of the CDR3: TGTGCCAGCAGTCAGTTATGGGGGGAAACTATTGGCTACACCTTC.